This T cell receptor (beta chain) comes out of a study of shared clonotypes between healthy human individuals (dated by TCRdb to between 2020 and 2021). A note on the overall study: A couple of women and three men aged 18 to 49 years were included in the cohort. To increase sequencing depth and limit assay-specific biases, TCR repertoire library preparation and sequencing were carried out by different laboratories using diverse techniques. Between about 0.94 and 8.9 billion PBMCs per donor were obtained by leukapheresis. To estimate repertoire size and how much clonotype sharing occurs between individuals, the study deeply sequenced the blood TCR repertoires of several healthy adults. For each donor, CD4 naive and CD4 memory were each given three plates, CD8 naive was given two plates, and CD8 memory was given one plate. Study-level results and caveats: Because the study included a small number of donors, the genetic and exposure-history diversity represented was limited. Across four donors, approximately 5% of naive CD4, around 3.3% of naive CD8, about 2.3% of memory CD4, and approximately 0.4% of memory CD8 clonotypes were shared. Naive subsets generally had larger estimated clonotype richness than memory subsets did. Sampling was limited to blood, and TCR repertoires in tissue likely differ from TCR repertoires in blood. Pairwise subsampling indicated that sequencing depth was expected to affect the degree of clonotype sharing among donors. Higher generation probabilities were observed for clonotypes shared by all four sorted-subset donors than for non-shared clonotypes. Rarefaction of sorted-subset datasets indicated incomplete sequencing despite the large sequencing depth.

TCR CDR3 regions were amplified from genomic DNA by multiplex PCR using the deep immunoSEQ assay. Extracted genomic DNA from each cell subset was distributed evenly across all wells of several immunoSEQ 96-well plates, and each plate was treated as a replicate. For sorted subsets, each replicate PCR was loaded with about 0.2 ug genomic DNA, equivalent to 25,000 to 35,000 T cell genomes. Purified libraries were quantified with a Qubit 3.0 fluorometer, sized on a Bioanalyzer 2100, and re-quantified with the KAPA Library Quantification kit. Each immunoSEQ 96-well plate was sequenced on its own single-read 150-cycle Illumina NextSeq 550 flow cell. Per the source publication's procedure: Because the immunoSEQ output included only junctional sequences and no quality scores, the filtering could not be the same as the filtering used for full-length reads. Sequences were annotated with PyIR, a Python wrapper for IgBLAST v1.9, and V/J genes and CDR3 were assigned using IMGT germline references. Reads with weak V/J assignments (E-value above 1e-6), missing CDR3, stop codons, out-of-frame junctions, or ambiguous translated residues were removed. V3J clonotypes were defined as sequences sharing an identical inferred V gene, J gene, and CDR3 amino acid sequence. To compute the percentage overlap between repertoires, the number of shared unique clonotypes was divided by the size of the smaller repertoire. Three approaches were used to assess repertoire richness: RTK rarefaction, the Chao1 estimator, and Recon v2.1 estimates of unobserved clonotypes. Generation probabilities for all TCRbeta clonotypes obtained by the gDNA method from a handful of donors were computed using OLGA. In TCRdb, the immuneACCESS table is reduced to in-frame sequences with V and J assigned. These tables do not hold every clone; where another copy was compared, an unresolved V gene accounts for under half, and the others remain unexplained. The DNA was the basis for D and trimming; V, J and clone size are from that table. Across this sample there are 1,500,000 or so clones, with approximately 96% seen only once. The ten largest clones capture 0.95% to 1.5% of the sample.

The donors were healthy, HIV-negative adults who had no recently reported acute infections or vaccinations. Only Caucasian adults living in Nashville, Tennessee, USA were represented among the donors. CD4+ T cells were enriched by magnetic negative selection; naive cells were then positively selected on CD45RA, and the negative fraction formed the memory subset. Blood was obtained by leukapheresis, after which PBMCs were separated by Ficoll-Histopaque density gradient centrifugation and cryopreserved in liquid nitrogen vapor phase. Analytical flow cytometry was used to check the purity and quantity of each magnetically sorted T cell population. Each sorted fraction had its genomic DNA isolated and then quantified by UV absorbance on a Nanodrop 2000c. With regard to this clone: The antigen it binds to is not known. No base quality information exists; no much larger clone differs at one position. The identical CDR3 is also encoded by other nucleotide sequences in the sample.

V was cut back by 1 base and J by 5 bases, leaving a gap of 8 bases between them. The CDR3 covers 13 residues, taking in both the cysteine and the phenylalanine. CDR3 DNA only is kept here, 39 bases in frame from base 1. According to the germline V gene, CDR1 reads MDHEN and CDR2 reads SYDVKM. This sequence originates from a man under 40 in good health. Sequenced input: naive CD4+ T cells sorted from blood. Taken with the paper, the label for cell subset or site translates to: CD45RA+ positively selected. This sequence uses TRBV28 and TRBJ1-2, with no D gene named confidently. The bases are TGTGCCAGCAGTTTATTGGGGAATTATGGCTACACCTTC. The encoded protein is CASSLLGNYGYTF.